This T cell receptor (beta chain) was sequenced for a study of blood T cells in healthy people across ages. The authors ran a second PCR of about 6 to 11 cycles using a sample-barcoded 5' primer and a J-beta primer mix. Each CDR3 protein gets one entry after TCRdb re-called the 5' RACE reads with MiXCR. Of some 1.6 million distinct CDR3 sequences listed, around 35% are singletons. This CDR3 has 13 residues. Germline V gives CDR1 LNHDA, CDR2 SQIVND (reference sequence). V was clipped by 3 bases and J by 4 bases, with 9 bases between them. V gene TRBV19 combines with J gene TRBJ2-5; D unclear. This sequence was found in a woman aged 25-40 years in good health. The sample taken for sequencing was blood. CDR3 coding DNA: TGTGCCAGTAGTATGCACCTCCGAGAGACCCAGTACTTC. As protein: CASSMHLRETQYF.